This record concerns one T cell receptor beta chain sequence. Its antigen target is currently unknown. CDR1 and CDR2 (DFQATT, SNEGSKA) derive from the germline V gene (reference sequence). The CDR3 runs 15 residues from the cysteine to the phenylalanine. DNA is not recorded here. From each donor, a 2.5 ml peripheral blood sample was drawn into PAXgene tubes and stored at -80 degrees C. Without any T cell sorting, total RNA was extracted from whole blood using the PAXgene blood miRNA kit on an automated QIAcube. Deep TCRalpha and TCRbeta repertoire profiling with unique molecular barcoding was performed on peripheral blood of monozygotic twin pairs concordant or discordant for inflammatory bowel disease. Smoking habits were recorded for all twin pairs, with individuals classified as current, former or never smokers. Library construction relied on 5' RACE. For each TCR library, 3,500 to 4,000 ng of total RNA was used. For each sample, cDNA was synthesized in eight separate reactions using SMARTScribe reverse transcriptase. During cDNA synthesis, unique molecular identifiers containing a 6-nucleotide sample barcode were introduced by template switching. TCRalpha and TCRbeta cDNA was amplified in two nested PCRs of about 17 and 10 cycles, and bead purification was carried out after each PCR. Before amplification, the cDNA was treated with uracil DNA-glycosylase and purified using the QIAquick PCR purification kit. The second PCR added Illumina TruSeq-compatible adapters along with sample-specific barcodes. TapeStation and Qubit were used to check library quality and concentration, and 4.5 to 5 ng of each library was pooled. Sequencing of pooled libraries was carried out on an Illumina HiSeq2500 single-index Rapid Run using 2 x 100 bp reads and custom sequencing primers. The source study handled its data this way. PCR and sequencing errors were corrected by UMI-based consensus assembly using MiGEC version 1.2.6. V(D)J alignment, clonotype assembly and CDR3 extraction were performed with MiXCR version 2.1.1. Normalisation of gene usage, clonotype sharing and MAIT/NKT TCR abundance was achieved by analysing the top 1000, 10 000 and 20 000 clonotypes per sample. After downsampling to 27 000 UMIs, diversity was calculated as the inverse Simpson index using the vegan R package. Statistical testing used paired Mann-Whitney U tests on the discordant twin pairs and applied Benjamini-Hochberg correction for multiple testing. TCRdb reprocessed the reads, reporting each CDR3 protein sequence once and no DNA. TCRdb, not the authors, supplied the V and J calls. The record for this sample contains 300,000 to 450,000 distinct CDR3 sequences. The ten largest clonotypes hold roughly 2.6% of the sample.

These data are taken from a study of monozygotic twins with inflammatory bowel disease (dated by TCRdb to about 2019). About the study as a whole: The full study comprised some 30 monozygotic twin pairs: nine German pairs (four IBD-concordant, five IBD-discordant) and 19 IBD-discordant Danish pairs. The search for disease-associated traits relied mainly on comparing, within discordant pairs, IBD patients with their genetically identical healthy co-twins. Each individual had, on average, about 151 000 unique TCRalpha sequences and 181 000 unique TCRbeta sequences available for analysis.

Summary of the overall study and its limitations: Concordant and discordant twins showed no difference in repertoire similarity, possibly because of limited statistical power. Compared with healthy twins, IBD patients had fewer clonotypes in common with other individuals, a difference most pronounced in patients showing signs of disease activity. Measured by the inverse Simpson index, TCRbeta repertoire diversity was lower in IBD patients than in their healthy co-twins. Different T cell subtypes could not be distinguished in the analysis. Background noise and inter-individual variability may have been introduced into the repertoires by the differing immunosuppressive treatments among patients. No single strong signal or clonotype linked to IBD turned up in the results, so the idea that one exists was not supported.

The TCR sequence derives from a human donor with ulcerative colitis or Crohn's disease, or a healthy co-twin of an affected twin (not recorded which). Material: blood. The chain is made from TRBV20-1 and TRBJ2-2; there is no DNA to check the TCRdb D call of TRBD2. CDR3 protein: CSAGTSGSGTGELFF.